The clone carrying this TCR beta chain was seen many times. The antigen is not known. The data were obtained in a study of CD8 T cells in ankylosing spondylitis. Notes on the study in general: Significantly higher representation of disease-linked clones was reported for matched ankylosing spondylitis synovial fluid. The disease-linked clones had a CD8+ phenotype and low blood frequencies.

The V and J ends lost 3 bases and 7 bases respectively, with 13 bases between them. The CDR3 has 14 amino acids. The germline V gene encodes CDR1 MRHNA and CDR2 SNTAGT. For TCR beta, libraries came from quantitative 5'-RACE with molecular barcodes. TCRdb re-analysed the 5' RACE reads in MiXCR, keeping a single row per CDR3 protein. The table lists about 240,000 distinct CDR3 sequences, roughly a tenth of them singletons. The rearrangement links TRBV6-4 to TRBJ2-1; a possible D gene is TRBD2 (6 bases). Source material: blood, either unsorted or a sorted T cell fraction (not recorded which). This receptor was identified in a male donor with ankylosing spondylitis or in good health (not recorded which). The CDR3 protein is CASSDSGGRNEQFF. The CDR3 region has the DNA TGTGCCAGCAGTGATAGCGGAGGGAGGAATGAGCAGTTCTTC.